These 5 T cell receptor beta chains originate from one sample sequenced in a study of T cell clonality in common variable immunodeficiency. Only in-frame clones appear in the TCRdb table, and some are missing; sequencing was by immunoSEQ multiplex PCR. The repertoire consists of roughly 48,000 clones, none detected only once. Sequenced material: peripheral blood mononuclear cells. The receptors originated from a person aged 18 to 70 in good health.

This clone was counted at least ten times. The read falls 3 residues short of the CDR3 end, and the missing part is taken from the germline J gene. The chain is built from TRBV6-2 or TRBV6-3 and TRBJ2-7; D is unclear. The CDR3 contains 17 residues. Trimming cost V 4 bases and J 2 bases, with 21 bases left between them. Germline V gene sequence: CDR1 MNHEY, CDR2 SVGEGT. CDR3 region: CASSSTPPHVSAYEQYF. The covered CDR3 bases are TGTGCCAGCAGTTCAACCCCCCCACATGTATCTGCCTACGAG.

In the case of this clone: The read gets to within 3 residues of the CDR3 end, and the germline J gene fills in the rest. The gene calls are TRBV5-8 and TRBJ2-7; D perhaps matches TRBD2 (5 bases). V dropped 1 base and J dropped 3 bases, with 11 bases sitting between them. This CDR3 contains 14 residues. The germline V gene encodes CDR1 SGHTS and CDR2 YDEGEE. CDR3 bases read: TGTGCCAGCAGCTTGCGAGGAGGCGGCTACGAG. This encodes CASSLRGGGYE. The full CDR3 sequence reads CASSLRGGGYEQYF. Looking up the rest from reference TRBV5-8 and TRBJ2-7 gives the full variable domain: EAGVTQSPTHLIKTRGQQATLRCSPISGHTSVYWYQQALGLGLQFLLWYDEGEERNRGNFPPRFSGRQFPNYSSELNVNALELEDSALYLCASSLRGGGYEQYFGPGTRLTVT.

This clone has at least ten counts. Read data end 3 residues before the CDR3 end; the end is taken from the germline J gene. The V gene is TRBV30, the J gene TRBJ2-3; TRBD2 matches 8 bases. Trimming took 0 bases from V and 4 from J; bases not matched to a gene: 6. The germline gives CDR1 GTSNPN, CDR2 SVGIG (reference sequence). The CDR3 extends over 15 amino acids. The CDR3 bases that were read are TGTGCCTGGAGTGTAGGGACTAGGAACTCAGATACG. This sequence encodes CAWSVGTRNSDT. The whole CDR3 region reads CAWSVGTRNSDTQYF. The full variable domain, completed using reference TRBV30 and TRBJ2-3, is SQTIHQWPATLVQPVGSPLSLECTVEGTSNPNLYWYRQAAGRGLQLLFYSVGIGQISSEVPQNLSASRPQDRQFILSSKKLLLSDSGFYLCAWSVGTRNSDTQYFGPGTRLTVL.

This clone was found many times. The CDR3 extends 3 residues past the end of the read, so its final part is completed from the germline J gene. The chain combines TRBV30 with TRBJ1-1; D is unclear. Per the germline V gene, CDR1 is GTSNPN and CDR2 is SVGIG (reference sequence). The CDR3 runs 11 residues. Trimming took off 4 bases at V and 3 bases at J, with 6 bases between the two ends. This CDR3 reads CAWNTHTEAFF. CDR3 bases read: TGTGCCTGGAACACGCACACTGAA. The whole variable domain, filled in from reference TRBV30 and TRBJ1-1, reads SQTIHQWPATLVQPVGSPLSLECTVEGTSNPNLYWYRQAAGRGLQLLFYSVGIGQISSEVPQNLSASRPQDRQFILSSKKLLLSDSGFYLCAWNTHTEAFFGQGTRLTVV.

This clone was counted many times. From the germline J gene comes the end of the CDR3, since the read stops 3 residues before it. The chain recombines TRBV7-6 with TRBJ2-7; 10 bases map to TRBD1. The germline CDR1 and CDR2 sequences are SGHVS and FNYEAQ. V lost 5 bases to trimming and J lost 5 bases; unmatched junction nucleotides: 9. The CDR3 totals 15 residues. The part of the CDR3 DNA that was read is TGTGCCAGCAGCACAAGACAGGGGGCTGGAAACGAG. Residues: CASSTRQGAGNE. The whole CDR3 is CASSTRQGAGNEQYF.